Described below is a single T cell receptor beta chain sequence and its context. No antigen is known for it. V trimming: 1 base; J trimming: 4 bases; junction bases outside the gene matches: 4. Germline CDR1 and CDR2: LGHNA and YNFKEQ. This CDR3 comprises 15 residues. Both 60 Vbeta primers and 13 Jbeta primers went into the PCR. The method was immunoSEQ multiplex PCR; TCRdb's version includes in-frame clones alone and lacks a portion of them. Here the sample spans about 130,000 clones, 70% to 85% being singletons. The data stem from a study of cytomegalovirus exposure and HLA in healthy donors. Regarding the study as a whole: Upon later analysis, TCR association rates were observed to vary by HLA locus, being highest for DRB1 and lowest for HLA-C. Reports indicate that TCR beta sequences accurately predicted the HLA-A and HLA-B alleles of most subjects. Evidence from a later analysis indicated that most CMV-associated TCR beta chains looked HLA-restricted.

The chain couples TRBV4-2 to TRBJ2-3, with TRBD1 matching 8 bases. The sequencing sample was made of PBMCs. The receptor was derived from a boy younger than 18 in good health and CMV-seronegative. The DNA of the CDR3 is TGTGCCAGCAGCCAAGTGGGGACAGGAGCAGATACGCAGTATTTT. Amino acids: CASSQVGTGADTQYF.